Below, one T cell receptor beta chain is given with its context. As yet, its antigen is unknown. These data belong to a study of T cells expressing NK-cell markers. For the study at large: All TCR beta repertoires analysed originated from sorted CD3+CD56+NKG2C+, CD3+CD56+NKG2C- and CD3+CD56-NKG2C+ T cells. The study's findings and limits: Dominant NKG2C+ clonotypes accounted for about 1.0-8% of CD8+ T cells in about six donors. Nothing established the HCMV specificity of expanded NKG2C+ T cell clones.

Looked up from germline, CDR1 is SGHNT and CDR2 is YENEEA. CDR3 length: 15 residues. Reanalyzing the 5' RACE reads, TCRdb keeps one entry per CDR3 protein, without DNA. The repertoire shows some 190,000 distinct CDR3 sequences; the top ten hold roughly 21%. The chain couples TRBV11-3 to TRBJ2-7; without DNA, the TCRdb call of TRBD2 cannot be checked. The receptor comes from a man aged 18-69 years in good health. The sample was blood T cells: a sorted CD56 or NKG2C T cell subset, CD4+ or CD8+ T cells, or bulk PBMC T cells (not recorded which). CDR3 amino acids: CASSLRGTTVDEQYF.